A selection of T cell receptor beta chains follows, all from one sample in a study of follicular helper T cells after annual influenza vaccination. The assay was immunoSEQ multiplex PCR, and TCRdb's table has in-frame clones only and misses some. Of some 10,000 clones in the sample, approximately 78% were seen once. The sample consisted of CXCR5+ CD38- circulating T follicular helper cells from blood, taken 7 days after influenza vaccination. These receptors all come from an adult who received the influenza vaccine. Both conserved end residues are part of each CDR3. A D gene is named only where the DNA matches it firmly. Clone size, where shown, is once, few, many, or a class for clones that have expanded.

d_call,v_call,j_call,clone_size,cdr3_nt,cdr3_aa
-,TRBV5-1,TRBJ2-1,-,TGCGCCAGCAGCGGCGGACAACTCGAAAATGAGCAGTTCTTC,CASSGGQLENEQFF
-,TRBV11-2,TRBJ1-1,once,TGTGCCAGCAGCCGCGACAGGAACACTGAAGCTTTCTTT,CASSRDRNTEAFF
-,TRBV11-2,TRBJ2-1,-,TGTGCCAGCAGCTTAGGGCTGTTCAATGAGCAGTTCTTC,CASSLGLFNEQFF
-,TRBV15,TRBJ1-6,-,TGTGCCACCAGCAGTCGGGCGGGCGGGTCACCCCTCCACTTT,CATSSRAGGSPLHF
-,TRBV30,TRBJ1-2,-,TGTGCCTGGAGTGTAAGAGGGACGTATGGCTACACCTTC,CAWSVRGTYGYTF
TRBD2,TRBV11-3,TRBJ2-1,-,TGTGCCAGCAGCTTAGATGGGCGGGGGGCGGCGGAGCAGTTCTTC,CASSLDGRGAAEQFF
-,TRBV19,TRBJ1-4,-,TGTGCCAGTAAAATGACAGTCCAGGATGAAAAACTGTTTTTT,CASKMTVQDEKLFF
TRBD1,TRBV19,TRBJ1-5,-,TGTGCCAGTAGTACCCTGACAGGGGTTAATCAGCCCCAGCATTTT,CASSTLTGVNQPQHF
-,TRBV7-2,TRBJ1-5,-,TGTGCCAGCAGCGCAAAGGTTGTTTGGGGCAATCAGCCCCAGCATTTT,CASSAKVVWGNQPQHF
TRBD1,TRBV5-1,TRBJ1-3,-,TGCGCCAGCAGCTTGGGGGACAGGGATGGAAACACCATATATTTT,CASSLGDRDGNTIYF
TRBD1,TRBV5-1,TRBJ1-2,few,TGCGCCAGCAGGGCGACAGGGAATATCGGTGGCTACACCTTC,CASRATGNIGGYTF
-,TRBV30,TRBJ1-3,-,TGTGCCTGGAAGGAACAGGGCATCTCTGGAAACACCATATATTTT,CAWKEQGISGNTIYF
-,TRBV7-3,TRBJ2-1,-,TGTGCCAGCAGCTTAACCCGTCAGGATGAGCAGTTCTTC,CASSLTRQDEQFF
TRBD1,TRBV6-1,TRBJ1-4,-,TGTGCCAGCAGATTGACAGGGGGCAATGAAAAACTGTTTTTT,CASRLTGGNEKLFF
-,TRBV21-1,TRBJ1-5,-,TGTGCCAGCAGCCCAATTAGCAGGTCTGATCAGCCCCAGCATTTT,CASSPISRSDQPQHF
-,TRBV28,TRBJ1-5,-,TGTGCCAGCAGTCTCGGGGGCCAGGGCAATCAGCCCCAGCATTTT,CASSLGGQGNQPQHF
-,TRBV7-3,TRBJ1-1,-,TGTGCCAGCAGCTTAATAGGGGGGGTTGCTTTCTTT,CASSLIGGVAFF
-,TRBV15,TRBJ1-1,once,TGTGCCACCAGCAGAGATACGACCGGCCGCCTTGAAGCTTTCTTT,CATSRDTTGRLEAFF
-,TRBV18,TRBJ1-4,-,TGTGCCAGCTCACCGGTGCTGAATGAAAAACTGTTTTTT,CASSPVLNEKLFF
-,TRBV5-5,TRBJ1-3,-,TGTGCCAGCAGCTTGGGGTTTGAAAGATTTCCCTCTGGAAACACCATATATTTT,CASSLGFERFPSGNTIYF